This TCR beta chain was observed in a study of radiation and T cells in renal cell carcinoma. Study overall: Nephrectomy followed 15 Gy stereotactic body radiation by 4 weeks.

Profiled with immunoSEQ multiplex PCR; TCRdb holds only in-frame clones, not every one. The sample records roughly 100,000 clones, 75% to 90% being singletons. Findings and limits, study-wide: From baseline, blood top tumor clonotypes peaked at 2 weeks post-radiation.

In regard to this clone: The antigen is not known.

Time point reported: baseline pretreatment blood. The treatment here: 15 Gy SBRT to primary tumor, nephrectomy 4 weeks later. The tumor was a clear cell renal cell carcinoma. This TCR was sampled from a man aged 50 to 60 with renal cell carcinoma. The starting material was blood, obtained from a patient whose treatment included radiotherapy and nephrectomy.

The CDR3 is CASSDPGKAGPSYNEQFF. In DNA, the CDR3 is TGTGCCAGTAGTGACCCAGGGAAGGCCGGGCCCTCCTACAATGAGCAGTTCTTC. V is TRBV19 and J is TRBJ2-1; maybe TRBD1 (5 bases). The V gene's germline CDR1 is LNHDA and CDR2 SQIVND (reference sequence). V lost 5 bases and J lost 0, with 20 bases in between. The CDR3 contains 18 residues.